This T cell receptor beta chain was sequenced for a study of blood T cell repertoires in COVID-19. About the research overall: The United States, Italy and Spain provided the acute and convalescent COVID-19 samples. PBMCs, B-cell-depleted T cells, or T cells provided the cDNA or gDNA that made up the material.

This CDR3 has 14 residues. J lost 3 bases, V lost 0 bases, and 1 base had no gene match. In the study's own analysis: Researchers report that nucleated cell counts were estimated from reference gene primer amplification. Sequencing used immunoSEQ multiplex PCR; TCRdb keeps in-frame clones, though not all of them. That table is the source of V, J and clone size, and D and trimming were worked out from the DNA. The sample shows tens of thousands of clones, 80% to 90% of them seen only once. This sequence originates from an elderly woman with active or convalescent COVID-19. The sequencing input was peripheral blood. The V and J genes are TRBV5-3 and TRBJ2-5; the match to TRBD2 covers 8 bases. TRBV5-3 has ORF status, its function being uncertain. The CDR3 region has the DNA TGTGCCAGAAGCTTGGAACTAGCGGAAGAGACCCAGTACTTC. Translated, it gives CARSLELAEETQYF.